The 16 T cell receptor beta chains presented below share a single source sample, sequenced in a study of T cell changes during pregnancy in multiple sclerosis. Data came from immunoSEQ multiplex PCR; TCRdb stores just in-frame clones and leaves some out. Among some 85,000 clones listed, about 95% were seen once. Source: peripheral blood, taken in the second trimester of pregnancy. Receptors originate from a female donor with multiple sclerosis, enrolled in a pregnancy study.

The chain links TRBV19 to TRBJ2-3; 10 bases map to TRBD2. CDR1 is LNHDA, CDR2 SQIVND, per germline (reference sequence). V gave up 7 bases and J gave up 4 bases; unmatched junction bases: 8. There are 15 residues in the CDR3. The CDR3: CASTPAGGIADTQYF. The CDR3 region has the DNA TGTGCCAGTACCCCAGCGGGAGGGATCGCAGATACGCAGTATTTT.

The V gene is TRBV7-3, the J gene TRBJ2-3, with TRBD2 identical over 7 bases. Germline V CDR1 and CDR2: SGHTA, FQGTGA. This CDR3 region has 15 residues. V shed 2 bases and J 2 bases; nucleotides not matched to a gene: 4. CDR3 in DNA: TGTGCCAGCAGCTTACGGGGAGGGGTCACAGATACGCAGTATTTT. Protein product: CASSLRGGVTDTQYF.

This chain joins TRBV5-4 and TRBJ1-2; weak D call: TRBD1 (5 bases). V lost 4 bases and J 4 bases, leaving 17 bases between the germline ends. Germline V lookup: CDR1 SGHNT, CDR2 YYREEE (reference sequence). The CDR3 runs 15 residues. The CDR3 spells CASSPTVGDFYGYTF. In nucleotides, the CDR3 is TGTGCCAGCAGCCCTACGGTGGGGGACTTCTATGGCTACACCTTC.

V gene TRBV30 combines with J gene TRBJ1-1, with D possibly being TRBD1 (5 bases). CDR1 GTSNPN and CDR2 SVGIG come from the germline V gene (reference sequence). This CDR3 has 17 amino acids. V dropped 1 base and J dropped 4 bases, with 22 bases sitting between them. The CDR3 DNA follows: TGTGCCTGGAGTGGTGGAGGTTCCGGGGGGAAGTTCACTGAAGCTTTCTTT. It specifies CAWSGGGSGGKFTEAFF.

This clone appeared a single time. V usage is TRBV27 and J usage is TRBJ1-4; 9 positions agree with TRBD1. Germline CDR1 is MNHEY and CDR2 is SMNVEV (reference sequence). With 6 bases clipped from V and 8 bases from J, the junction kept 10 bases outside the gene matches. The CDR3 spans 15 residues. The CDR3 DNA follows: TGTGCCAGCAGACCATCCGGGACAGGGCCGGAAAAACTGTTTTTT. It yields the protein CASRPSGTGPEKLFF. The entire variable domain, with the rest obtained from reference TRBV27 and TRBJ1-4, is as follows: EAQVTQNPRYLITVTGKKLTVTCSQNMNHEYMSWYRQDPGLGLRQIYYSMNVEVTDKGDVPEGYKVSRKEKRNFPLILESPSPNQTSLYFCASRPSGTGPEKLFFGSGTQLSVL.

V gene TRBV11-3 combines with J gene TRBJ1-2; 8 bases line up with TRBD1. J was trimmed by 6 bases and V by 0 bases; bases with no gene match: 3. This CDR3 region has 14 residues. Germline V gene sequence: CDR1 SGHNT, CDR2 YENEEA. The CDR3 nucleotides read TGTGCCAGCAGCTTAGACCAGACAGGGGATGGCTACACCTTC. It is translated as CASSLDQTGDGYTF.

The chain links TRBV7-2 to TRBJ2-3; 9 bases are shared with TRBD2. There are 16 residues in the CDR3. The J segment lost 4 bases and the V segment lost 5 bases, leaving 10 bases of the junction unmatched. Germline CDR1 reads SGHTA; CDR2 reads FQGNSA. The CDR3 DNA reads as TGTGCCAGCAGCCCATCGCCGGGACTAGCTTCAGATACGCAGTATTTT. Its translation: CASSPSPGLASDTQYF.

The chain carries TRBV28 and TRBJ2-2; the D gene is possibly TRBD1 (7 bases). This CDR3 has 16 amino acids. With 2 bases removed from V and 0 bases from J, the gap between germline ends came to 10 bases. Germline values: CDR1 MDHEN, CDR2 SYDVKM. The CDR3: CASSLAGTANTGELFF. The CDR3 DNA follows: TGTGCCAGCAGTTTAGCGGGGACAGCGAACACCGGGGAGCTGTTTTTT.

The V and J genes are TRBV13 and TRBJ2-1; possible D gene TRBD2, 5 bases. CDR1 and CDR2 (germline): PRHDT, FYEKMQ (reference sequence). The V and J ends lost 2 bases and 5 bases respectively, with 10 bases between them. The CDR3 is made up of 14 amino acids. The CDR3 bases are TGTGCCAGCAGCTTACGGGGATCAAACAATGAGCAGTTCTTC. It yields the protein CASSLRGSNNEQFF. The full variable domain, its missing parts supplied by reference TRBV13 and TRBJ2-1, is AAGVIQSPRHLIKEKRETATLKCYPIPRHDTVYWYQQGPGQDPQFLISFYEKMQSDKGSIPDRFSAQQFSDYHSELNMSSLELGDSALYFCASSLRGSNNEQFFGPGTRLTVL.

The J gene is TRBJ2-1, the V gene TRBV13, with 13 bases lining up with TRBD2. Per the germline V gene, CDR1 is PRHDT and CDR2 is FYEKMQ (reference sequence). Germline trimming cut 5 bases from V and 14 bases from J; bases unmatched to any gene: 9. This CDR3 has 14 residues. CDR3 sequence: CASSPGTSGVIKFF. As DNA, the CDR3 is TGTGCCAGCAGCCCAGGGACTAGCGGGGTGATCAAGTTCTTC.

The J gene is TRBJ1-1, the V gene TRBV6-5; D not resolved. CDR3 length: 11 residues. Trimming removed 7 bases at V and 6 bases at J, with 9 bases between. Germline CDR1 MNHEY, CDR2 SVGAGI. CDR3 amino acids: CASTLGAEAFF. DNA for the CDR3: TGTGCCAGCACCCTGGGCGCTGAAGCTTTCTTT.

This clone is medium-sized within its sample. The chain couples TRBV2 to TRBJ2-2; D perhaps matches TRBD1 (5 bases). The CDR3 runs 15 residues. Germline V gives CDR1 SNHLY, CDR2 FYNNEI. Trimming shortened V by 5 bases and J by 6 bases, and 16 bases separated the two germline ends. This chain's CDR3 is CASSMGRVNAGELFF. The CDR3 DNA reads TGTGCCAGCAGTATGGGCAGGGTGAATGCCGGGGAGCTGTTTTTT.

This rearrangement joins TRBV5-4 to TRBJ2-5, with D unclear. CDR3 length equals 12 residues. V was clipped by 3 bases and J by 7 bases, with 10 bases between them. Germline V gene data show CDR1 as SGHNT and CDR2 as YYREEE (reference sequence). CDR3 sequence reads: CASSSEDGTQYF. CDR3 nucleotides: TGTGCCAGCAGCTCAGAGGATGGGACCCAGTACTTC.

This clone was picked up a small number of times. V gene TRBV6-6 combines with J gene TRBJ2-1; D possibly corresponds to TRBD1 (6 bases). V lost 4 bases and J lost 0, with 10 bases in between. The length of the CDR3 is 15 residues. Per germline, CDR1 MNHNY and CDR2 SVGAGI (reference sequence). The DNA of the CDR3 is TGTGCCAGCAGTTTAGACAGGAGCTCCTACAATGAGCAGTTCTTC. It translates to CASSLDRSSYNEQFF.

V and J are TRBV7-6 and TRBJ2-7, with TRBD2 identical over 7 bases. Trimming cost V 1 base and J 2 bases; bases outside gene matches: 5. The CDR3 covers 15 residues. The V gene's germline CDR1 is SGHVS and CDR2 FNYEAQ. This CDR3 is CASSLGGGRAYEQYF. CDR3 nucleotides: TGTGCCAGCAGCTTAGGGGGCGGGAGAGCCTACGAGCAGTACTTC. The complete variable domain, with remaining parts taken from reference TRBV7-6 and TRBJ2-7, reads GAGVSQSPRYKVTKRGQDVALRCDPISGHVSLYWYRQALGQGPEFLTYFNYEAQQDKSGLPNDRFSAERPEGSISTLTIQRTEQRDSAMYRCASSLGGGRAYEQYFGPGTRLTVT.

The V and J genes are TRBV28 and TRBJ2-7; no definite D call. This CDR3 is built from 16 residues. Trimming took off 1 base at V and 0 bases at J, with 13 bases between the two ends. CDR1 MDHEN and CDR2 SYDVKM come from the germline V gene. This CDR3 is CASSLSGREPSYEQYF. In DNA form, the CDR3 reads TGTGCCAGCAGTTTATCGGGTCGTGAACCCTCCTACGAGCAGTACTTC. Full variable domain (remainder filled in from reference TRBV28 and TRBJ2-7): DVKVTQSSRYLVKRTGEKVFLECVQDMDHENMFWYRQDPGLGLRLIYFSYDVKMKEKGDIPEGYSVSREKKERFSLILESASTNQTSMYLCASSLSGREPSYEQYFGPGTRLTVT.